This TCR beta chain derives from a study of radiation and T cells in renal cell carcinoma. The wider study: Nephrectomy followed 15 Gy stereotactic body radiation by 4 weeks.

The table came from immunoSEQ multiplex PCR; TCRdb's copy has only in-frame clones and leaves some out. The repertoire has about 59,000 clones, 65% to 80% of them found once; the top ten carry approximately 6.8%. V was cut by 6 bases and J by 1 base, with 15 bases left in between. From germline, CDR1 is MNHNY and CDR2 SVGAGI (reference sequence). CDR3 size: 15 residues. This clone was found a few times. Its antigen is still unknown. The sample's time point: baseline pretreatment blood. Treatment specified: 15 Gy SBRT to primary tumor, nephrectomy 4 weeks later. Serial blood draws occurred at baseline and 2 and 4 weeks post-SBRT. This renal cell carcinoma was of the clear cell type. Notes on the study in general: Pretreatment tumor biopsies were lacking, so baseline clonotypes are unknown.

This TCR derives from a man aged 60-69 years with renal cell carcinoma. The genes are TRBV6-6 and TRBJ2-5; D may be TRBD2 (5 bases). The sequences come from blood, collected from a patient whose treatment included radiotherapy and nephrectomy. As DNA, the CDR3 is TGTGCCAGCAGAACATCCACTAGTTTCCAAGAGACCCAGTACTTC. Protein product: CASRTSTSFQETQYF.